In its sample, the clone carrying this T cell receptor (beta chain) was seen many times. This entry belongs to a study of T cells in Graves' hyperthyroidism and ophthalmopathy. Germline-derived CDR1 and CDR2 are MNHNS and SASEGT. The CDR3 is made up of 15 amino acids. The germline V and J ends were trimmed by 7 bases and 10 bases, with 20 bases remaining between them. Ophthalmopathy patients had Clinical Activity Score at least 3, NOSPECS grade at least 4, duration under 3 months. Diagnosing involved the use of clinical symptoms, serum thyroxine and TRAb, thyroid ultrasound and orbital computed tomography. Out of roughly 10 ml of fresh peripheral blood came the PBMCs. Researchers took RNA transcripts and amplified the TCR beta CDR3 regions from them. HTBI primers drove first-round RT-PCR of the TCR CDR3. One entry per CDR3 protein results from TCRdb running MiXCR on the multiplex PCR reads. The sample comprises 330,000 or so distinct CDR3 sequences, roughly 20% of which are singletons, and about 16% rests with the top ten.

The receptor comes from a woman between 35 and 50 years old with Graves' ophthalmopathy. The chain is built from TRBV6-1 and TRBJ1-6; D may be TRBD1 (5 bases). Sequencing was done on a sample of blood. CDR3: CASIERAQGHSPLHF. The CDR3 bases are TGTGCCAGCATCGAGAGGGCGCAGGGCCACTCACCCCTCCACTTT.